Presented here are 3 T cell receptor beta chains from one specimen sequenced in a study of T cell responses to AZD1222 COVID-19 vaccine. The data were produced by immunoSEQ multiplex PCR, yet TCRdb's version contains in-frame clones alone and is incomplete. The sample lists about 130,000 clones; roughly 90% were seen once. Source: peripheral blood, taken on day 0 of AZD1222 vaccination. Receptors were obtained from an adult in good health.

The chain joins TRBV5-4 to TRBJ2-7; 9 bases map to TRBD1. The CDR3 sequence is 14 residues long. With V trimmed by 3 bases and J by 2 bases, 3 bases remained unmatched. Germline loops: CDR1 SGHNT, CDR2 YYREEE (reference sequence). CDR3 sequence: CASSWGTGTYEQYF. CDR3 coding DNA: TGTGCCAGCAGCTGGGGGACAGGGACCTACGAGCAGTACTTC.

The CDR3 bases are TGTGCCAGCACCCCCCCCGAGGGAACCGGGGAGCTGTTTTTT. Translation: CASTPPEGTGELFF. V and J are TRBV11-2 and TRBJ2-2, with D tentatively TRBD2 (5 bases). V was trimmed by 7 bases and J by 5 bases, leaving 14 bases between them. This CDR3 comprises 14 residues. Germline V CDR1 and CDR2: SGHAT, FQNNGV.

V is TRBV9 and J is TRBJ2-3; TRBD2 is a possible D gene (6 bases). The V gene lost 3 bases and the J gene lost 5 bases, with 7 bases spanning the gap. Germline CDR1 SGDLS, CDR2 YYNGEE. The CDR3 sequence is 12 residues long. The CDR3 reads CASSAGGDTQYF. The CDR3 bases are TGTGCCAGCAGCGCCGGGGGAGATACGCAGTATTTT.